This T cell receptor beta chain was identified in a study of T-cell reconstitution after alpha-beta-depleted transplantation in children. Unique molecular identifiers were incorporated when the TCRbeta library was constructed. TCRdb reanalysed the PCR reads using MiXCR and keeps one entry per CDR3 protein. The repertoire holds approximately 800,000 distinct CDR3 sequences, with about 16% as singletons. Trimming removed 8 bases from V and 2 bases from J, with 14 bases in between. The CDR3 contains 14 residues. The germline V gene encodes CDR1 SGHTA and CDR2 FQGTGA. Regarding the study as a whole: Two months or so post-transplant, alpha-beta T cells reportedly derived from several hundred expanded graft clones. T-cell numbers and diversity one year post-transplant derived largely from freshly generated T cells.

This clonotype was seen ten or more times. Antigen specificity is unknown. The sequence was obtained from a male patient younger than 18 who had a stem cell transplant for acute lymphoblastic leukemia, so the T cells may come from the graft donor. V and J are TRBV7-3 and TRBJ2-3; D remains ambiguous. Source: PBMCs, mostly from graft donor cells, taken 360 days after TCRalphabeta/CD19-depleted stem cell transplant. Here the CDR3 reads CASQQAPFTDTQYF. CDR3 nucleotide sequence: TGTGCCAGCCAGCAAGCGCCCTTCACAGATACGCAGTATTTT. The entire variable domain, with the rest obtained from reference TRBV7-3 and TRBJ2-3, is as follows: GAGVSQTPSNKVTEKGKYVELRCDPISGHTALYWYRQSLGQGPEFLIYFQGTGAADDSGLPNDRFFAVRPEGSVSTLKIQRTERGDSAVYLCASQQAPFTDTQYFGPGTRLTVL.